This T cell receptor beta chain was found in a study of blood T cell repertoires in COVID-19. Looking at the study overall: From the United States, Italy and Spain came samples of acute and convalescent COVID-19. The analysed material was cDNA or gDNA that came from T cells, B-cell-depleted T cells, or PBMCs.

Trimming left V 4 bases short and J 1 base short, with 13 bases between. Germline V gene sequence: CDR1 SGHRS, CDR2 YFSETQ. The CDR3 runs 15 residues. Study processing details: Researchers report that nucleated cell counts were estimated from reference gene primer amplification. TCRdb's table, derived via immunoSEQ multiplex PCR, lists solely in-frame clones and lacks some. Clonal size and the V and J genes are those of that table, whereas D and trimming came from the DNA. The top ten hold around 9.3% of the sample, which has 350,000 or so clones, roughly 86% seen once. While infection was still active, Seattle patients were enrolled and then followed longitudinally.

The rearrangement joins TRBV5-1 to TRBJ2-3; D gene uncertain. Sequences were obtained from peripheral blood. The TCR comes from a woman younger than 45 with COVID-19, enrolled during active disease. The CDR3 nucleotides are TGCGCCAGCAGCCCGCTAGGCTGGGGCACAGATACGCAGTATTTT. It translates to CASSPLGWGTDTQYF.